Following are 11 T cell receptor beta chains from one sample sequenced in a study of PD-L1 blockade in urothelial cancer. Sample time point: pretreatment peripheral blood. Assay: immunoSEQ multiplex PCR; the TCRdb copy retains only in-frame clones and omits some. The table lists 70,000 to 90,000 clones, 70% to 90% of them singletons. Sequences were derived from PBMCs, sampled around atezolizumab (anti-PD-L1) treatment. These receptors all come from a man between 60 and 75 years old with urothelial cancer.

The J gene is TRBJ1-1, the V gene TRBV14; the D is unclear. Trimming pared 2 bases from V and 3 bases from J, leaving 7 bases between. Germline lookup yields CDR1 SGHDN and CDR2 FVKESK. CDR3 length: 13 amino acids. CDR3 protein: CASSQIRDTEAFF. The CDR3 DNA follows: TGTGCCAGCAGCCAAATACGGGACACTGAAGCTTTCTTT. Filled out from reference TRBV14 and TRBJ1-1, the complete variable domain reads EAGVTQFPSHSVIEKGQTVTLRCDPISGHDNLYWYRRVMGKEIKFLLHFVKESKQDESGMPNNRFLAERTGGTYSTLKVQPAELEDSGVYFCASSQIRDTEAFFGQGTRLTVV.

The chain combines TRBV30 with TRBJ2-6; TRBD2 might be the D (6 bases). V lost 8 bases to trimming and J lost 0 bases, with 17 bases between them. This CDR3 is 16 amino acids long. Germline V gene sequence: CDR1 GTSNPN, CDR2 SVGIG (reference sequence). The CDR3 protein is CARRDLGRSGANVLTF. CDR3 sequence (DNA): TGTGCCCGTAGGGACTTAGGACGCTCTGGGGCCAACGTCCTGACTTTC.

The genes are TRBV2 and TRBJ2-7; 7 positions agree with TRBD1. This CDR3 region has 16 residues. The V and J ends lost 8 bases and 0 bases, in that order; junction bases with no gene match: 13. CDR1 is SNHLY and CDR2 is FYNNEI in the germline V gene. The CDR3 coding sequence is TGTGCCAGCCAAGGGACAGAAGGTTCAGACTCCTACGAGCAGTACTTC. Residues: CASQGTEGSDSYEQYF.

The chain is built from TRBV19 and TRBJ1-6, with D hard to call. The length of the CDR3 is 16 residues. The V and J ends lost 7 bases and 1 base respectively, with 14 bases between them. Germline lookup yields CDR1 LNHDA and CDR2 SQIVND (reference sequence). Here the CDR3 DNA reads TGTGCCAGTACCTCAAACTCGGGATCCTATAATTCACCCCTCCACTTT. Its translation is CASTSNSGSYNSPLHF.

This chain joins TRBV12-5 and TRBJ1-1; tentatively, D is TRBD1 (6 bases). From germline, CDR1 is LGHNT and CDR2 FRNRAP. Trimming removed 1 base from V and 7 bases from J, with 19 bases in between. CDR3 length: 16 amino acids. In nucleotides, the CDR3 is TGTGCTAGTGGTTTGGCATTGACCGGGACAACCAATGAAGCTTTCTTT. Its protein product is CASGLALTGTTNEAFF.

The chain employs TRBV5-3 and TRBJ1-5; D might be TRBD1 (5 bases). TRBV5-3 is identified as an open reading frame with a role that is uncertain. This CDR3 comprises 15 residues. Trimming removed 4 bases from V and 7 bases from J, with 18 bases in between. CDR3 protein: CARSPGEGPYQPQHF. The CDR3 DNA reads as TGTGCCAGAAGCCCCGGGGAGGGGCCCTACCAGCCCCAGCATTTT.

This chain links TRBV4-2 with TRBJ2-5; 7 positions agree with TRBD2. The V gene end was trimmed by 2 bases and the J gene end by 2 bases; junction bases not matched to a gene: 11. Germline CDR1 and CDR2: LGHNA and YNFKEQ. The CDR3 contains 17 residues. CDR3 sequence: CASSQLGDGRQQETQYF. The CDR3, as DNA: TGTGCCAGCAGCCAACTTGGGGACGGGAGGCAACAAGAGACCCAGTACTTC.

This chain uses TRBV5-6 with TRBJ1-3, with D perhaps TRBD1 (5 bases). CDR1 and CDR2 from the germline V gene are SGHDT and YYEEEE. The length of the CDR3 is 16 residues. V shed 7 bases and J shed 0 bases, with 17 bases lying between them. CDR3 residues: CASADRTLLSGNTIYF. The CDR3 bases are TGTGCCAGCGCGGATCGGACACTCCTCTCTGGAAACACCATATATTTT.

The V call is TRBV2, the J call TRBJ2-7, with D possibly being TRBD1 (6 bases). V was shortened by 6 bases and J by 2 bases, with 14 bases between the two germline ends. In germline, CDR1 is SNHLY, CDR2 FYNNEI. There are 14 residues in the CDR3. The CDR3 spells CASSRQGSTYEQYF. CDR3 DNA sequence: TGTGCCAGCAGCAGGCAGGGGTCTACCTACGAGCAGTACTTC.

V and J are TRBV30 and TRBJ1-3; 7 bases map to TRBD1. The V gene end was trimmed by 3 bases and the J gene end by 5 bases; junction bases not matched to a gene: 1. Germline V gene data show CDR1 as GTSNPN and CDR2 as SVGIG (reference sequence). The CDR3 is 12 amino acids. CDR3 sequence (DNA): TGTGCCTGGAGGACAGGGAGAAACACCATATATTTT. Amino acids: CAWRTGRNTIYF.

The J gene is TRBJ2-5, the V gene TRBV10-3, with 7 bases matching TRBD1. Germline assignment: CDR1 ENHRY and CDR2 SYGVKD. This CDR3 spans 14 amino acids. Germline trimming cut 5 bases from V and 1 base from J; bases unmatched to any gene: 4. The CDR3 here is CAISKGQFQETQYF. CDR3 sequence (DNA): TGTGCCATCAGTAAGGGACAGTTCCAAGAGACCCAGTACTTC.